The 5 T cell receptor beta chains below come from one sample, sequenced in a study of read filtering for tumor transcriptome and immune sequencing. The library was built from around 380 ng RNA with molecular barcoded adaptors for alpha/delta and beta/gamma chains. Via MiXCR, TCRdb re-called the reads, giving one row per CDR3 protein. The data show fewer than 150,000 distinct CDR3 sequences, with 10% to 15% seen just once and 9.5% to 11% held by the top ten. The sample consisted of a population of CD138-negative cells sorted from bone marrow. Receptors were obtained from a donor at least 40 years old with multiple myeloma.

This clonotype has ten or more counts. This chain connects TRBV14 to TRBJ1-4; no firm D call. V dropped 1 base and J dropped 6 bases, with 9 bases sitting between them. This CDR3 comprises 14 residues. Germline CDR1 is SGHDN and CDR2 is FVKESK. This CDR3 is CASSQGQPYEKLFF. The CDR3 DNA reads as TGTGCCAGCAGCCAAGGGCAGCCCTATGAAAAACTGTTTTTT.

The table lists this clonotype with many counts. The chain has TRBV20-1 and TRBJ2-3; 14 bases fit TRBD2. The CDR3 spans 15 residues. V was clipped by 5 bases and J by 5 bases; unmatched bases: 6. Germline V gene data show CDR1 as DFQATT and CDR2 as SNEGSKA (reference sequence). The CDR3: CSAVKGLAGGDTQYF. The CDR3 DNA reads TGCAGTGCTGTTAAAGGACTAGCGGGAGGAGATACGCAGTATTTT.

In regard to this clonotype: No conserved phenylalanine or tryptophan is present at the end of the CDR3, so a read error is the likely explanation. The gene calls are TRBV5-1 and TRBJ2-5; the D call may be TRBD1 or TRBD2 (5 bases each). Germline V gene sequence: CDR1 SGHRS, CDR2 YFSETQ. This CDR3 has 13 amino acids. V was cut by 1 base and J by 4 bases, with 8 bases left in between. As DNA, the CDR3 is TGCGCCAGCAGCTTGACAGGAGGAGAGACCCAGTACTCC. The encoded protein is CASSLTGGETQYS.

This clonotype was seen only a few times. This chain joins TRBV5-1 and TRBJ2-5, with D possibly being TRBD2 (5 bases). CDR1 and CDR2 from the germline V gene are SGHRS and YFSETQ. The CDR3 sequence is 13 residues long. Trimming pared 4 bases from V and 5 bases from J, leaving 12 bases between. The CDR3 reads CASSTPRGETQYF. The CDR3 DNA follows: TGCGCCAGCAGCACCCCCCGAGGGGAGACCCAGTACTTC.

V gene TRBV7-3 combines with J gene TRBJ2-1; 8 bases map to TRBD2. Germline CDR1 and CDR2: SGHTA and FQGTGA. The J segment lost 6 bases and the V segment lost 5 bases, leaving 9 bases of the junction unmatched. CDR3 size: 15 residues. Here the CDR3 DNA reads TGTGCCAGCAGCGCAGGGACTAGTAGGAGCAATGAGCAGTTCTTC. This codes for CASSAGTSRSNEQFF.